The TCR beta chain under discussion was sequenced for a study of blood T cell repertoires in COVID-19. Study summary: In each case, the material was cDNA or gDNA derived from T cells, B-cell-depleted T cells, or PBMCs.

In the source study's methods: Using reference gene primer amplification, nucleated cell counts were estimated. Profiling relied on immunoSEQ multiplex PCR, and the TCRdb table lists in-frame clones only, not all of them. V and J calls and clone size are copied from that table; D and trimming were computed from the DNA. The profile covers about 210,000 clones, with 84% appearing a single time and 7.5% to 8% taken by the ten largest. Trimming cost V 0 bases and J 5 bases, with 18 bases left between them. Germline CDR1 reads SGDLS; CDR2 reads YYNGEE. This CDR3 region has 16 residues. The sample consisted of peripheral blood. This TCR was sampled from a woman in her forties or fifties with active or convalescent COVID-19. This sequence joins TRBV9 and TRBJ2-7; D might be TRBD2 (5 bases). CDR3 sequence (DNA): TGTGCCAGCAGCGTAGAAGGAGGAGCTTCCCAGGACGAGCAGTACTTC. It yields the protein CASSVEGGASQDEQYF. The complete variable domain, with remaining parts taken from reference TRBV9 and TRBJ2-7, reads DSGVTQTPKHLITATGQRVTLRCSPRSGDLSVYWYQQSLDQGLQFLIQYYNGEERAKGNILERFSAQQFPDLHSELNLSSLELGDSALYFCASSVEGGASQDEQYFGPGTRLTVT.